This T cell receptor beta chain originates from a study of blood T cell repertoires in COVID-19. On the study more broadly: There were acute and convalescent COVID-19 samples, and they came from the United States, Italy and Spain. The cDNA or gDNA used as material had been derived from T cells, B-cell-depleted T cells, or PBMCs.

Authors' data handling: From reference gene primer amplification, estimates of nucleated cell counts were derived. TCRdb's copy holds only in-frame clones and misses some; the assay was immunoSEQ multiplex PCR. V and J calls plus clone size are reproduced from that table; the DNA served to infer D and trimming. The sample consists of about 120,000 clones, 90% of them appearing once. This CDR3 comprises 15 residues. The V and J ends lost 7 bases and 0 bases respectively, with 15 bases between them. The germline CDR1 and CDR2 sequences are MDHEN and SYDVKM. This sequence joins TRBV28 and TRBJ2-5; tentative D call: TRBD2 (5 bases). The sample taken for sequencing was peripheral blood. The clonotype originates from a human donor with active COVID-19. The donor label of this sample is uncertain. This chain's CDR3 is CASTSLGRNQETQYF. DNA for the CDR3: TGTGCCAGCACCTCCCTTGGGAGAAACCAAGAGACCCAGTACTTC.